This entry features one TCR beta chain sequence. This specimen belongs to a study of blood T cell repertoires in COVID-19. Overall study: COVID-19 samples collected from the United States, Italy and Spain covered acute and convalescent phases.

Per the original data handling: Scientists estimated how many nucleated cells there were by amplifying reference gene primers. TCRdb keeps only in-frame clones here, not all; method: immunoSEQ multiplex PCR. V and J calls and clone size come straight from that table; D and trimming were deduced from the DNA. The sample has fewer than 150,000 clones, roughly 84% seen once. CDR1 is MDHEN, CDR2 SYDVKM, per germline. This CDR3 has 19 residues. J lost 3 bases, V lost 2 bases, and 12 bases had no gene match. The chain employs TRBV28 and TRBJ2-2; TRBD1 aligns across 10 bases. The receptor was isolated from a woman in her 40s with acute or convalescent COVID-19. Source material: peripheral blood. CDR3 in DNA: TGTGCCAGCAGTTTAGGAGCGGTTCGGGGACAGGGGCACACCGGGGAGCTGTTTTTT. This translates into CASSLGAVRGQGHTGELFF.